These 31 T cell receptor beta chains were all obtained from the same sample, sequenced in a study of CD8+ T cells in alopecia areata. Treatment here: oral pan-JAK inhibitor, 5-10 mg twice daily. As the sequencing template, cDNA was produced by extracting RNA and reverse transcribing it. TCRdb's table, derived via immunoSEQ multiplex PCR, lists solely in-frame clones and lacks some. The sample has about 270,000 clones, over 45% seen once; the top ten hold roughly 0.93%. Here the sequenced sample was CD4+ T cells sorted from blood, taken around week 54, from a patient treated with tofacitinib. The receptors shown here come from a human donor with alopecia areata.

This chain links TRBV30 with TRBJ1-2; D is perhaps TRBD1 (6 bases). The length of the CDR3 is 14 residues. With 3 bases removed from V and 4 bases from J, the gap between germline ends came to 15 bases. CDR1 is GTSNPN, CDR2 SVGIG, per germline (reference sequence). This CDR3 is CAWRHPTGFYGYTF. The CDR3 region has the DNA TGTGCCTGGAGGCACCCTACAGGGTTCTATGGCTACACCTTC.

The V and J genes are TRBV9 and TRBJ1-5; TRBD1 agrees at 7 bases. Germline trimming cut 0 bases from V and 0 bases from J; bases unmatched to any gene: 9. The CDR3 runs 18 residues. CDR1 is SGDLS, CDR2 YYNGEE, per germline. CDR3 DNA sequence: TGTGCCAGCAGCGTAGCTCGGGCAGGGGGTCGTAGCAATCAGCCCCAGCATTTT. Translation: CASSVARAGGRSNQPQHF.

The genes are TRBV30 and TRBJ2-1; 7 bases line up with TRBD2. J lost 1 base, V lost 0 bases, and 0 bases had no gene match. This CDR3 spans 14 amino acids. Germline V CDR1 and CDR2: GTSNPN, SVGIG (reference sequence). CDR3 nucleotide sequence: TGTGCCTGGAGTGTGCGGGGGTCCTACAATGAGCAGTTCTTC. The encoded protein is CAWSVRGSYNEQFF.

J is TRBJ2-5 and V is TRBV6-6; 10 bases line up with TRBD2. Germline lookup yields CDR1 MNHNY and CDR2 SVGAGI (reference sequence). V was clipped by 5 bases and J by 5 bases; unmatched bases: 11. The CDR3 is 16 amino acids. For the CDR3, the DNA is TGTGCCAGCAGTGTGGCCCTAGCGGGGGCGGGGGAGACCCAGTACTTC. Encoded protein: CASSVALAGAGETQYF.

The V call is TRBV6-5, the J call TRBJ1-1, with 9 bases aligning to TRBD1. The CDR3 contains 11 residues. Germline lookup yields CDR1 MNHEY and CDR2 SVGAGI. The J segment lost 11 bases and the V segment lost 5 bases, leaving 3 bases of the junction unmatched. The DNA of the CDR3 is TGTGCCAGCAGTGGGACAGGGTCGGCTTTCTTT. It specifies CASSGTGSAFF.

This clone was detected only a few times. This rearrangement joins TRBV7-9 to TRBJ1-1; D ambiguous. V shed 3 bases and J shed 1 base, with 6 bases lying between them. Germline-derived CDR1 and CDR2 are SEHNR and FQNEAQ (reference sequence). This CDR3 is built from 13 residues. The CDR3, as DNA: TGTGCCAGCAGCTTTGACGGGAACACTGAAGCTTTCTTT. This encodes CASSFDGNTEAFF.

This clone has just a few counts. V and J are TRBV29-1 and TRBJ1-6; 10 nucleotides match TRBD1. V shed 4 bases and J 6 bases; nucleotides not matched to a gene: 0. The CDR3 totals 13 residues. Germline loops: CDR1 SQVTM, CDR2 ANQGSEA. In nucleotides, the CDR3 is TGCAGCGTTGGGGACAGGGGTAATTCACCCCTCCACTTT. Translated, it gives CSVGDRGNSPLHF.

The chain employs TRBV4-2 and TRBJ2-2; TRBD2 matches at 7 bases. J gave up 3 bases and V 0 bases, and 4 bases lay outside the gene matches. Looked up from germline, CDR1 is LGHNA and CDR2 is YNFKEQ. The CDR3 contains 16 residues. The CDR3 sequence: CASSQDRLADTGELFF. DNA of the CDR3: TGTGCCAGCAGCCAAGACCGGCTAGCGGACACCGGGGAGCTGTTTTTT.

In its sample, this clone was seen a few times. The V and J genes are TRBV7-2 and TRBJ1-4; TRBD1 agrees at 7 bases. CDR1 and CDR2 from the germline V gene are SGHTA and FQGNSA. The J segment lost 5 bases and the V segment lost 7 bases, leaving 13 bases of the junction unmatched. The CDR3 totals 16 residues. In DNA, the CDR3 is TGTGCCAGCACCCCAGAACCGGGACAGACCAATGAAAAACTGTTTTTT. It encodes CASTPEPGQTNEKLFF.

Of note for this clone: A read error may account for a junction end that differs from germline. This sequence joins TRBV5-4 and TRBJ2-1; tentative D call: TRBD2 (6 bases). The CDR3 extends over 14 amino acids. Germline V gene data show CDR1 as SGHNT and CDR2 as YYREEE (reference sequence). This CDR3 is CASSRGLLYDEQFF. The CDR3 DNA is TGTGCCAGCAGCCGCGGACTACTCTACGATGAGCAGTTCTTC.

This chain connects TRBV5-4 to TRBJ2-5; 10 nucleotides align to TRBD2. The germline CDR1 and CDR2 sequences are SGHNT and YYREEE (reference sequence). V trimming: 0 bases; J trimming: 1 base; junction bases outside the gene matches: 3. This CDR3 has 16 amino acids. This CDR3 is CASSLELAGSQETQYF. The CDR3 coding sequence is TGTGCCAGCAGCTTGGAACTAGCGGGGAGCCAAGAGACCCAGTACTTC.

In its sample, this clone was seen a few times. The V and J genes are TRBV5-1 and TRBJ2-7, with unresolved D. Germline-derived CDR1 and CDR2 are SGHRS and YFSETQ. The CDR3 sequence is 15 residues long. Trimming took 0 bases from V and 3 from J, leaving 13 bases between them. CDR3 coding DNA: TGCGCCAGCAGCTTGGCACCAGGCCCAGACTACGAGCAGTACTTC. Protein: CASSLAPGPDYEQYF.

The chain couples TRBV5-1 to TRBJ1-1; D is perhaps TRBD1 (5 bases). Germline V gene sequence: CDR1 SGHRS, CDR2 YFSETQ. The V end lost 2 bases, the J end lost 1 base, and 6 bases lay between the germline ends. This CDR3 spans 13 amino acids. The CDR3 DNA reads as TGCGCCAGCAGCTTTGGACAGAACACTGAAGCTTTCTTT. As protein: CASSFGQNTEAFF.

This rearrangement joins TRBV29-1 to TRBJ2-3; 8 nucleotides align to TRBD2. The V segment lost 7 bases and the J segment 6 bases; nucleotides outside the gene matches: 15. Germline values: CDR1 SQVTM, CDR2 ANQGSEA. The CDR3 totals 15 residues. CDR3 DNA sequence: TGCAGCGCCATCGTTAGCGGGGCGGCTGGGGATACGCAGTATTTT. Translating gives CSAIVSGAAGDTQYF.

This clone was seen just once. The chain employs TRBV19 and TRBJ1-5, with D possibly matching TRBD1 (5 bases). Germline V gene data show CDR1 as LNHDA and CDR2 as SQIVND (reference sequence). The CDR3 consists of 15 residues. Trimming cost V 7 bases and J 1 base, with 14 bases left between them. The CDR3 DNA reads TGTGCCAGTAACGACCGGGGGTTCAGCAATCAGCCCCAGCATTTT. This translates into CASNDRGFSNQPQHF.

A note on this clone: Other DNA variants within this sample encode the same CDR3. J is TRBJ1-5 and V is TRBV9, with D tentatively TRBD1 (5 bases). This CDR3 comprises 15 residues. Trimming took 1 base from V and 0 from J, leaving 8 bases between them. CDR1 SGDLS and CDR2 YYNGEE come from the germline V gene. CDR3: CASSVLGDSNQPQHF. In DNA, the CDR3 is TGTGCCAGCAGCGTATTAGGGGATAGCAATCAGCCCCAGCATTTT.

This sequence joins TRBV29-1 and TRBJ1-1, with D unresolved. This CDR3 comprises 11 residues. Germline-derived CDR1 and CDR2 are SQVTM and ANQGSEA. Trimming shortened V by 4 bases and J by 7 bases, and 10 bases separated the two germline ends. The CDR3 loop reads CSVAGGGEAFF. DNA for the CDR3: TGCAGCGTTGCAGGAGGAGGTGAAGCTTTCTTT.

This rearrangement joins TRBV29-1 to TRBJ2-1; the D gene is possibly TRBD1 (6 bases). Trimming took 0 bases from V and 5 from J, leaving 14 bases between them. The CDR3 consists of 15 residues. The V gene's germline CDR1 is SQVTM and CDR2 ANQGSEA. CDR3 DNA: TGCAGCGTTGAAGACCCGGGACACACTGACAATGAGCAGTTCTTC. It specifies CSVEDPGHTDNEQFF.

This clone was seen a few times. The rearrangement joins TRBV10-3 to TRBJ2-5; D is perhaps TRBD1 (6 bases). The CDR3 runs to 13 residues. CDR1 and CDR2 (germline): ENHRY, SYGVKD. Deletions cut 6 bases from V and 1 base from J, with 9 bases between. The CDR3 region has the DNA TGTGCCATCAGGGGCAGGGGCCAAGAGACCCAGTACTTC. Translation: CAIRGRGQETQYF.

The J gene is TRBJ2-5, the V gene TRBV2; D might be TRBD2 (5 bases). CDR3 size: 12 residues. V was trimmed by 8 bases and J by 4 bases, leaving 11 bases between them. The germline V gene has CDR1 SNHLY and CDR2 FYNNEI. The DNA of the CDR3 is TGTGCCAGCCGAGCGGAGGTAGAGACCCAGTACTTC. This gives the protein CASRAEVETQYF. Supplemented by reference TRBV2 and TRBJ2-5, the full variable domain reads EPEVTQTPSHQVTQMGQEVILRCVPISNHLYFYWYRQILGQKVEFLVSFYNNEISEKSEIFDDQFSVERPDGSNFTLKIRSTKLEDSAMYFCASRAEVETQYFGPGTRLLVL.

The chain recombines TRBV6-1 with TRBJ2-7; D assignment may be TRBD1 or TRBD2 (5 bases each). V lost 4 bases, J lost 2 bases, and 15 bases lay in between. This CDR3 spans 15 amino acids. Looked up from germline, CDR1 is MNHNS and CDR2 is SASEGT. The CDR3 DNA is TGTGCCAGCAGTGGAACCCGGGACCCTGCCTACGAGCAGTACTTC. The encoded protein is CASSGTRDPAYEQYF.

The V gene is TRBV5-1, the J gene TRBJ1-1; possibly TRBD1 for D (6 bases). V was pared by 4 bases and J by 3 bases, with 7 bases between. The CDR3 totals 12 residues. Germline V gene lookup returns CDR1 SGHRS and CDR2 YFSETQ. CDR3 nucleotide sequence: TGCGCCAGCAGCAGGACAGACACTGAAGCTTTCTTT. Its protein is CASSRTDTEAFF.

V gene TRBV27 combines with J gene TRBJ1-5; 8 bases agree with TRBD1. This CDR3 is 16 amino acids long. Germline V gene data show CDR1 as MNHEY and CDR2 as SMNVEV (reference sequence). The trim removed 3 bases at V and 3 bases at J, leaving 7 bases unmatched. The CDR3 here is CASSLFMDRDNQPQHF. The CDR3 nucleotides read TGTGCCAGCAGTTTGTTCATGGACAGGGACAATCAGCCCCAGCATTTT.

The CDR3 bases are TGTGCCAGCAGTTCCTATCCAGGATCGCGGGGGGGCACGGAGACCCAGTACTTC. It codes for CASSSYPGSRGGTETQYF. V gene TRBV27 combines with J gene TRBJ2-5, with TRBD2 matching 9 bases. The germline CDR1 and CDR2 sequences are MNHEY and SMNVEV (reference sequence). V was pared by 4 bases and J by 5 bases, with 17 bases of the junction left unmatched. The CDR3 has 18 amino acids.

A remark on this clone: The same CDR3 can be traced to other DNA sequences in this sample. This rearrangement joins TRBV15 to TRBJ2-7; D unresolved. The V gene's germline CDR1 is LNHNV and CDR2 YYDKDF (reference sequence). CDR3 length: 12 amino acids. With 0 bases removed from V and 3 bases from J, the gap between germline ends came to 3 bases. In DNA, the CDR3 is TGTGCCACCAGCAGAGATCGCTACGAGCAGTACTTC. Its protein is CATSRDRYEQYF.

The sample holds a few counts of this clone. The CDR3 DNA reads TGTGCCAGCAGCTTAAGGTTAAATTCACCCCTCCACTTT. As protein: CASSLRLNSPLHF. The chain links TRBV7-2 to TRBJ1-6; no definite D call. The CDR3 has 13 residues. V was pared by 2 bases and J by 7 bases, with 6 bases between. In germline, CDR1 is SGHTA, CDR2 FQGNSA.

As DNA, the CDR3 is TGTGCCAGCAGCTTATTCCAGGGGCAAGAGACCCAGTACTTC. This codes for CASSLFQGQETQYF. The chain carries TRBV7-6 and TRBJ2-5; a possible D gene is TRBD1 (6 bases). The germline V gene encodes CDR1 SGHVS and CDR2 FNYEAQ. CDR3 length: 14 residues. Trimming removed 2 bases from V and 2 bases from J, with 9 bases in between.

The chain couples TRBV5-1 to TRBJ2-7, with TRBD1 matching 9 bases. J was trimmed by 7 bases and V by 0 bases; bases with no gene match: 5. Germline-derived CDR1 and CDR2 are SGHRS and YFSETQ. CDR3 length: 14 amino acids. CDR3 in amino acids: CASSLVGTGREQYF. CDR3 coding DNA: TGCGCCAGCAGCTTGGTTGGGACAGGGAGAGAGCAGTACTTC.

The chain carries TRBV30 and TRBJ1-5; 8 positions match TRBD1. The germline CDR1 and CDR2 sequences are GTSNPN and SVGIG (reference sequence). V trimming: 4 bases; J trimming: 3 bases; junction bases outside the gene matches: 8. CDR3 length: 15 amino acids. CDR3 nucleotide sequence: TGTGCCTGGACTGGAACAGGGGGACACAATCAGCCCCAGCATTTT. Translation gives CAWTGTGGHNQPQHF.

This clone came up a few times. The chain uses TRBV29-1 and TRBJ2-3; D may be TRBD1 (6 bases). The CDR3 length is 15 residues. From germline, CDR1 is SQVTM and CDR2 ANQGSEA. Between the trimmed V and J ends, which lost 1 base and 2 bases, there was a span of 13 bases. CDR3 residues: CSVEGGRGTTDTQYF. The CDR3 DNA is TGCAGCGTTGAAGGGGGCAGGGGTACCACAGATACGCAGTATTTT.

The chain joins TRBV2 to TRBJ2-5; 8 nucleotides align to TRBD1. With V trimmed by 5 bases and J by 6 bases, 5 bases remained unmatched. Per the germline V gene, CDR1 is SNHLY and CDR2 is FYNNEI. The CDR3 is made up of 13 amino acids. The DNA for the CDR3 is TGTGCCAGCAGTCACGGACAGGGAAAGACCCAGTACTTC. It specifies CASSHGQGKTQYF.